The 12 T cell receptor beta chains below all came from one sample that was sequenced in a study of blood T cell repertoires in COVID-19. Produced via immunoSEQ multiplex PCR; TCRdb's table is partial and in-frame only. The sample consists of 200,000 to 250,000 clones, more than 75% of them appearing once. What was sequenced was peripheral blood. The receptors were gathered from an elderly woman with COVID-19, enrolled during active disease.

This sequence joins TRBV7-9 and TRBJ2-1, with a weak D call TRBD2 (5 bases). The CDR3 runs 17 residues. V was trimmed by 4 bases and J by 0 bases, leaving 16 bases between them. Germline V gene data show CDR1 as SEHNR and CDR2 as FQNEAQ (reference sequence). The CDR3 loop is CASSSALASFSYNEQFF. The DNA for the CDR3 is TGTGCCAGCAGCTCCGCGCTGGCTAGCTTCTCCTACAATGAGCAGTTCTTC.

The table lists this clone with a few counts. This chain links TRBV19 with TRBJ1-1; D unclear. Germline V CDR1 and CDR2: LNHDA, SQIVND (reference sequence). Trimming took 3 bases from V and 0 from J, leaving 14 bases between them. This CDR3 region has 16 residues. CDR3 protein: CASSIPGDPMNTEAFF. DNA of the CDR3: TGTGCCAGTAGTATCCCCGGGGATCCTATGAACACTGAAGCTTTCTTT.

The genes are TRBV15 and TRBJ2-7; no firm D call. Germline-derived CDR1 and CDR2 are LNHNV and YYDKDF (reference sequence). This CDR3 comprises 13 residues. V lost 8 bases and J 3 bases, leaving 14 bases between the germline ends. For the CDR3, the DNA is TGTGCCACCTCCTTAGAGTCGGGCTACGAGCAGTACTTC. Protein sequence: CATSLESGYEQYF. The whole variable domain, filled in from reference TRBV15 and TRBJ2-7, reads DAMVIQNPRYQVTQFGKPVTLSCSQTLNHNVMYWYQQKSSQAPKLLFHYYDKDFNNEADTPDNFQSRRPNTSFCFLDIRSPGLGDTAMYLCATSLESGYEQYFGPGTRLTVT.

This clone was seen more than once but under ten times. J is TRBJ1-1 and V is TRBV7-9, with D possibly being TRBD1 (6 bases). The V end lost 2 bases, the J end lost 9 bases, and 10 bases lay between the germline ends. Germline V lookup: CDR1 SEHNR, CDR2 FQNEAQ (reference sequence). The CDR3 runs 12 residues. CDR3 residues: CASSLRGGQAFF. As DNA, the CDR3 is TGTGCCAGCAGCTTAAGGGGGGGACAAGCTTTCTTT.

The chain carries TRBV11-2 and TRBJ2-7; no clear D gene. CDR3 length: 16 amino acids. Trimming took off 1 base at V and 3 bases at J, with 16 bases between the two ends. Germline assignment: CDR1 SGHAT and CDR2 FQNNGV. The chain's CDR3 is CASSLAYGRSIYEQYF. The CDR3 region has the DNA TGTGCCAGCAGCTTAGCTTATGGCCGATCCATCTACGAGCAGTACTTC. The whole variable domain, filled in from reference TRBV11-2 and TRBJ2-7, reads EAGVAQSPRYKIIEKRQSVAFWCNPISGHATLYWYQQILGQGPKLLIQFQNNGVVDDSQLPKDRFSAERLKGVDSTLKIQPAKLEDSAVYLCASSLAYGRSIYEQYFGPGTRLTVT.

The CDR3 loop reads CASSVAFPGGNYGYTF. For the CDR3, the DNA is TGTGCCAGCAGCGTAGCTTTTCCAGGGGGTAACTATGGCTACACCTTC. V usage is TRBV9 and J usage is TRBJ1-2; 7 bases align to TRBD1. Per germline, CDR1 SGDLS and CDR2 YYNGEE. V dropped 0 bases and J dropped 1; count of bases not matched to a gene: 6. The CDR3 runs to 16 residues.

The chain links TRBV3-1 (or the pseudogene TRBV3-2) to TRBJ2-1; 8 bases align to TRBD1. Trimming cost V 4 bases and J 5 bases; bases outside gene matches: 7. There are 15 residues in the CDR3. CDR1 is LGHDT and CDR2 is YNNKEL in the germline V gene (reference sequence). The CDR3 loop reads CASSLGGQGHNEQFF. In DNA, the CDR3 is TGTGCCAGCAGCCTCGGTGGACAGGGACACAATGAGCAGTTCTTC.

This sequence joins TRBV6-5 and TRBJ1-4, with 7 bases identical to TRBD1. This CDR3 contains 15 residues. CDR1 is MNHEY and CDR2 is SVGAGI in the germline V gene. The V and J ends lost 6 bases and 5 bases, in that order; junction bases with no gene match: 9. CDR3 protein: CASRPLRGQNEKLFF. As DNA, the CDR3 is TGTGCCAGCAGGCCTCTGAGGGGGCAGAATGAAAAACTGTTTTTT.

In this sample, this clone turned up once. The V gene is TRBV30, the J gene TRBJ2-3; D is unresolved. CDR3 length: 11 amino acids. V shed 1 base and J shed 6 bases, with 5 bases lying between them. Germline CDR1 reads GTSNPN; CDR2 reads SVGIG (reference sequence). CDR3 bases: TGTGCCTGGAGTGAACTGGATACGCAGTATTTT. Its translation is CAWSELDTQYF.

The chain employs TRBV27 and TRBJ2-3; possibly TRBD1 for D (5 bases). The CDR3 loop spans 12 amino acids. In germline, CDR1 is MNHEY, CDR2 SMNVEV (reference sequence). Trimming shortened V by 2 bases and J by 5 bases, and 5 bases separated the two germline ends. DNA of the CDR3: TGTGCCAGCAGTTTAAGGGGAGATACGCAGTATTTT. This translates into CASSLRGDTQYF.

This chain links TRBV19 with TRBJ1-5; no clear D gene. Germline loops: CDR1 LNHDA, CDR2 SQIVND (reference sequence). Trimming took off 3 bases at V and 5 bases at J, with 11 bases between the two ends. The CDR3 contains 14 residues. CDR3 DNA: TGTGCCAGTAGTATCGGGAGATCTGATCAGCCCCAGCATTTT. Protein: CASSIGRSDQPQHF.

This chain uses TRBV5-1 with TRBJ2-1; D ambiguous. Germline V gene lookup returns CDR1 SGHRS and CDR2 YFSETQ. V lost 3 bases and J lost 0, with 10 bases in between. There are 15 residues in the CDR3. The CDR3 nucleotides are TGCGCCAGCAGCTCAGTAGCAAGCTCCTACAATGAGCAGTTCTTC. Translated: CASSSVASSYNEQFF. Drawing the rest from reference TRBV5-1 and TRBJ2-1, the complete variable domain is KAGVTQTPRYLIKTRGQQVTLSCSPISGHRSVSWYQQTPGQGLQFLFEYFSETQRNKGNFPGRFSGRQFSNSRSEMNVSTLELGDSALYLCASSSVASSYNEQFFGPGTRLTVL.